This entry describes one T cell receptor (beta chain). As yet, its antigen is unknown. This record comes from a study of blood T cells in healthy people across ages. Points from the study as a whole: Investigators treated diversity estimates from one million T cells as underestimates.

This CDR3 comprises 14 residues. V lost 5 bases, J lost 5 bases, and 15 bases lay in between. Germline values: CDR1 LGHNT, CDR2 FRNRAP. A second PCR of roughly 7 to 11 cycles used a sample-barcoded 5' primer and a J-beta primer mix. The template-switch adaptor, which had 12 random nucleotides, put a tag on each cDNA molecule. TCRdb passed the 5' RACE reads through MiXCR, listing each CDR3 protein once. The sample has about 690,000 distinct CDR3 sequences, around 41% seen once; the top ten hold around 32%. The sequenced sample consisted of blood. The source of this sequence is a man older than 75 in good health. The chain recombines TRBV12-5 with TRBJ2-5, with D perhaps matching TRBD1 or TRBD2 (6 bases each). CDR3 loop: CASGPPWGAETQYF. CDR3 nucleotides: TGTGCTAGTGGTCCCCCGTGGGGGGCGGAGACCCAGTACTTC.